The 14 T cell receptor beta chains below were found in one sample sequenced in a study of shared clonotypes between healthy human individuals. Clones were read by immunoSEQ multiplex PCR, and TCRdb kept only the in-frame ones, dropping some. The profile covers 850,000 to 1,100,000 clones, with 77% appearing a single time and approximately 0.9% taken by the ten largest. The sample was memory CD4+ T cells from PBMCs. Subset noted: CD45RA-negative fraction. These receptors were obtained from a man aged 18 to 29 in good health. Some clones in this sample may be carry-over from other donors' samples.

The chain links TRBV4-1 to TRBJ2-3, with 10 bases fitting TRBD1. The CDR3 sequence is 19 residues long. The germline gives CDR1 MGHRA, CDR2 YSYEKL. V lost 1 base and J lost 2; bases outside the gene matches: 12. The CDR3 DNA follows: TGCGCCAGCAGCCAAGGACTAACGCCGGGACAGGGGCACACAGATACGCAGTATTTT. Protein: CASSQGLTPGQGHTDTQYF.

The genes are TRBV5-1 and TRBJ1-3; D uncertain. CDR1 SGHRS and CDR2 YFSETQ come from the germline V gene. This CDR3 comprises 16 residues. The germline V and J ends were trimmed by 4 bases and 0 bases, with 14 bases remaining between them. CDR3 sequence: CASSELGLSSGNTIYF. Written as DNA, the CDR3 is TGCGCCAGCAGCGAATTAGGGTTGAGCTCTGGAAACACCATATATTTT.

In the case of this clone: Other DNA sequences in the sample encode the same CDR3. V is TRBV5-1 and J is TRBJ2-7; 7 bases are a match to TRBD1. This CDR3 has 13 residues. V lost 0 bases, J lost 5 bases, and 2 bases stayed unmatched. CDR1 is SGHRS and CDR2 is YFSETQ in the germline V gene. CDR3 sequence: CASSLEGAHEQYF. The CDR3 nucleotides are TGCGCCAGCAGCTTGGAGGGGGCTCACGAGCAGTACTTC.

There are a few counts of this clone. Other DNA sequences in this specimen translate into the identical CDR3. V and J are TRBV28 and TRBJ1-4; D unresolved. The CDR3 length is 13 residues. Germline V gene data show CDR1 as MDHEN and CDR2 as SYDVKM. The V end was cut by 3 bases, the J end by 6 bases, with 8 bases between. CDR3 residues: CASSFGRDEKLFF. The CDR3 bases are TGTGCCAGCAGTTTTGGCCGGGATGAAAAACTGTTTTTT.

The chain combines TRBV4-3 with TRBJ2-1; 8 nucleotides agree with TRBD2. Germline V CDR1 and CDR2: LGHNA, YSLEER. The V and J ends lost 6 bases and 6 bases, in that order; junction bases with no gene match: 10. There are 15 residues in the CDR3. CDR3: CASSPSGRSANEQFF. CDR3 DNA sequence: TGCGCCAGCAGTCCGAGCGGGAGATCCGCCAATGAGCAGTTCTTC.

The chain is built from TRBV7-2 and TRBJ1-5, with 9 bases aligning to TRBD1. The CDR3 is 14 residues long. Trimming took 5 bases from V and 7 from J; bases not matched to a gene: 6. Germline V gives CDR1 SGHTA, CDR2 FQGNSA. The CDR3 DNA reads TGTGCCAGCAGCGCGACAGGGGGAGGACAGCCCCAGCATTTT. Translated: CASSATGGGQPQHF.

V and J are TRBV5-1 and TRBJ1-2; TRBD1 matches at 9 bases. Germline CDR1 is SGHRS and CDR2 is YFSETQ. After removal of 4 bases from V and 3 bases from J, the junction contained 4 bases not matched to a gene. The CDR3 totals 14 residues. CDR3 sequence: CASSEDRGDYGYTF. The CDR3 bases are TGCGCCAGCAGCGAGGACAGGGGTGACTATGGCTACACCTTC.

This chain connects TRBV7-3 to TRBJ2-1; D is uncertain. This CDR3 region has 16 residues. V was trimmed by 1 base and J by 0 bases, leaving 10 bases between them. Germline assignment: CDR1 SGHTA and CDR2 FQGTGA. The CDR3 DNA is TGTGCCAGCAGCTTAAATGGCGGCAGCTCCTACAATGAGCAGTTCTTC. It is translated as CASSLNGGSSYNEQFF. Full variable domain (rest looked up from reference TRBV7-3 and TRBJ2-1): GAGVSQTPSNKVTEKGKYVELRCDPISGHTALYWYRQSLGQGPEFLIYFQGTGAADDSGLPNDRFFAVRPEGSVSTLKIQRTERGDSAVYLCASSLNGGSSYNEQFFGPGTRLTVL.

V and J are TRBV5-4 and TRBJ1-1; D unclear. Germline V gene data show CDR1 as SGHNT and CDR2 as YYREEE (reference sequence). Trimming took 1 base from V and 1 from J, leaving 8 bases between them. The CDR3 covers 14 residues. The CDR3 protein is CASSLSQANTEAFF. The CDR3 DNA reads TGTGCCAGCAGCTTGAGTCAGGCGAACACTGAAGCTTTCTTT.

V gene TRBV5-1 combines with J gene TRBJ2-7, with D tentatively TRBD1 or TRBD2 (5 bases each). V lost 5 bases to trimming and J lost 9 bases, with 21 bases between them. The CDR3 runs 14 residues. Germline CDR1 is SGHRS and CDR2 is YFSETQ. The CDR3 is CASRVAGTGGGQYF. Written as DNA, the CDR3 is TGCGCCAGCAGGGTAGCCGGGACCGGAGGAGGGCAGTACTTC.

The chain has TRBV20-1 and TRBJ2-7; D may correspond to TRBD1 or TRBD2 (5 bases each). Germline V gene data show CDR1 as DFQATT and CDR2 as SNEGSKA (reference sequence). The CDR3 loop spans 10 amino acids. CDR3 protein: CNGGLSEQYF. Here the CDR3 DNA reads TGCAATGGGGGATTGAGCGAGCAGTACTTC.

The rearrangement uses TRBV4-3 and TRBJ1-1, with D unresolved. CDR1 and CDR2 (germline): LGHNA, YSLEER. This CDR3 spans 13 amino acids. V was clipped by 0 bases and J by 1 base, with 3 bases between them. The CDR3 nucleotides read TGCGCCAGCAGCCAAGAACAGAACACTGAAGCTTTCTTT. Its translation is CASSQEQNTEAFF.

V is TRBV18 and J is TRBJ1-3, with 7 bases matching TRBD1. Germline V gene lookup returns CDR1 KGHSH and CDR2 LQKENI. Trimming at V came to 2 bases and at J to 0 bases, leaving 4 bases not matched to a gene. This CDR3 contains 16 residues. CDR3 sequence reads: CASSPLAGGSGNTIYF. DNA for the CDR3: TGTGCCAGCTCACCATTGGCAGGGGGCTCTGGAAACACCATATATTTT.

This clone was observed a handful of times. The chain is built from TRBV20-1 and TRBJ1-1; D is ambiguous. The CDR3 extends over 11 amino acids. The V gene lost 5 bases and the J gene lost 8 bases, with 12 bases spanning the gap. Germline lookup yields CDR1 DFQATT and CDR2 SNEGSKA (reference sequence). CDR3 residues: CSARGPNEAFF. For the CDR3, the DNA is TGCAGTGCTCGTGGACCCAACGAAGCTTTCTTT.